Below, one TCR beta chain is given with its context. The antigen remains undetermined. Germline CDR1 is SGHDT and CDR2 is YYEEEE. CDR3 size: 14 residues. Trimming cost V 2 bases and J 1 base, with 10 bases left between them. The sample is drawn from a study of shared clonotypes between healthy human individuals. As for the study in general: Three CD4 naive, three CD4 memory, two CD8 naive and one CD8 memory plate were used per donor.

Assay used: immunoSEQ multiplex PCR; TCRdb lists only in-frame clones, some missing. Seen here are roughly 2 million clones, roughly 94% observed once, and the top ten hold around 0.13%. Study-level results: A reduction in generation probabilities was seen for non-shared clonotypes relative to those shared by all four donors.

The sequence derives from a man between 18 and 35 years old in good health. This chain uses TRBV5-6 with TRBJ2-7; D is perhaps TRBD1 (8 bases). Sequences were obtained from naive CD4+ T cells sorted from blood. Indicated subset: CD45RA+ positively selected. The CDR3 bases are TGTGCCAGCAGCTTACAGGGGGGGTCCTACGAGCAGTACTTC. It specifies CASSLQGGSYEQYF.